The sequence of this T cell receptor beta chain was determined in a study of shared clonotypes between healthy human individuals. The wider study: Plates per donor: three CD4 naive, three CD4 memory, two CD8 naive, one CD8 memory.

Comments on this clone: Its antigen remains unknown. Other DNA sequences in this specimen translate into the identical CDR3.

The germline CDR1 and CDR2 sequences are LNHNV and YYDKDF (reference sequence). Trimming pared 5 bases from V and 5 bases from J, leaving 10 bases between. This CDR3 region has 12 residues. The genomic DNA of each subset was split evenly across several immunoSEQ plates. The method was immunoSEQ multiplex PCR; TCRdb's version includes in-frame clones alone and lacks a portion of them. The table has approximately 2,000,000 clones, around 93% seen once. Findings and caveats of the study: Some naive CD4 clonotypes, 4.5% to 5.5%, turned up in common across a handful of donors.

Sequencing input: naive CD4+ T cells from PBMCs. Subset given: CD45RA+ positively selected. This sequence originates from a young man in good health. Some clones in this sample may be carry-over from other donors' samples. The chain recombines TRBV15 with TRBJ2-7, with a weak D call TRBD1 (5 bases). The CDR3 is CATSRGQDEQYF. The DNA for the CDR3 is TGTGCCACCAGCCGAGGACAAGACGAGCAGTACTTC.